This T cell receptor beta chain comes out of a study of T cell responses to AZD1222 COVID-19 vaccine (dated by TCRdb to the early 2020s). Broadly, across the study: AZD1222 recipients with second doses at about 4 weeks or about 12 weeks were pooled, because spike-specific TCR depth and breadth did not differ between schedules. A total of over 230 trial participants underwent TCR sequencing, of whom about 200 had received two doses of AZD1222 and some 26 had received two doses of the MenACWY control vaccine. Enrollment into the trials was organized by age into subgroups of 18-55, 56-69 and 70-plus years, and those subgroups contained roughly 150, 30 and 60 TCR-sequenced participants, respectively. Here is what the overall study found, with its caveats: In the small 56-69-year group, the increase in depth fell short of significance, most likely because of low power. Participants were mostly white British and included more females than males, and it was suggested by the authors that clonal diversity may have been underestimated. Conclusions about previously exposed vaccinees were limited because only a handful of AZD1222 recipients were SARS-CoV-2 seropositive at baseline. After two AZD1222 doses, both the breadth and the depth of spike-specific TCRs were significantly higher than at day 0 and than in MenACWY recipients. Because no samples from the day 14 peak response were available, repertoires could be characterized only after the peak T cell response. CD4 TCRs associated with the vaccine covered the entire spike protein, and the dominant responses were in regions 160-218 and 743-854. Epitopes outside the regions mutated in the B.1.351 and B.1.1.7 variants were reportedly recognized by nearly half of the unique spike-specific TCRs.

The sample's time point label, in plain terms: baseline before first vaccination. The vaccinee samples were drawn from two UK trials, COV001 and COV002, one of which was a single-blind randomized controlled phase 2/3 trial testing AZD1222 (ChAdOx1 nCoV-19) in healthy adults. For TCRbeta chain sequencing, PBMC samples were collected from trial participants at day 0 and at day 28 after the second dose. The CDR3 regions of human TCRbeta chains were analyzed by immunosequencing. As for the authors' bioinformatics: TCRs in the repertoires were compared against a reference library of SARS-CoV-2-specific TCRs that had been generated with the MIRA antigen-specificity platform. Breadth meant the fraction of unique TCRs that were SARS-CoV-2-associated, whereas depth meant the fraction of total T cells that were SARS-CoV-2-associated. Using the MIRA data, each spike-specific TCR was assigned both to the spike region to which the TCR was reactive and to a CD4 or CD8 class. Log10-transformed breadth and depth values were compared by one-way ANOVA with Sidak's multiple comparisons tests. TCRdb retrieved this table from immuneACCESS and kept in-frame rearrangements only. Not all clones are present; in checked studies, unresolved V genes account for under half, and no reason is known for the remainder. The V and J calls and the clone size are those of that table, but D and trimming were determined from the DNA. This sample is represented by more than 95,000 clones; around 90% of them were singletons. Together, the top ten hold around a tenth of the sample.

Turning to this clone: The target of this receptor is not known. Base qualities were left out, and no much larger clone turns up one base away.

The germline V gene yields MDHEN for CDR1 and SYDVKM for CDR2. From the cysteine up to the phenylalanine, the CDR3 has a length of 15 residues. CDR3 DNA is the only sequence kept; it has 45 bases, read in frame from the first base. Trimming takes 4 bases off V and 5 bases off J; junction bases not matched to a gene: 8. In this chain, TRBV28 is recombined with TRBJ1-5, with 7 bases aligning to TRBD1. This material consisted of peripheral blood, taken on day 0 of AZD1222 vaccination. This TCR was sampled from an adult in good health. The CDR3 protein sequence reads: CASSSGTDTYQPQHF. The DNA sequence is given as TGTGCCAGCAGTTCCGGGACAGATACTTATCAGCCCCAGCATTTT.